This TCR beta chain was recorded in a study of blood T cell repertoires in COVID-19 (dated by TCRdb to about 2020). For context, the study as a whole: Samples covering the acute and convalescent phases of COVID-19 were provided by collaborators in the United States, Italy and Spain. The material from the prospective study consisted of cDNA or gDNA derived from T cells, B-cell-depleted T cells, or PBMCs. Subjects who had been exposed to COVID-19, were actively infected with it, or had recovered from it provided the deeply sampled blood TCRbeta repertoires that made up the dataset. A freely available public database, intended as a resource for researchers studying the immune response to SARS-CoV-2, is where the repertoires were released. Samples were obtained from the ongoing ImmuneRACE study (first 160 participants) and from 1,254 subjects provided by 6 global collaborators. Nearly every sample came with metadata listing a de-identified subject ID, COVID-19 status, age in years and sex. Where available, HLA class I and class II types were taken from metadata supplied by the sample provider and were not determined by assay-based typing.

Enrolling through a virtual design, the prospective study's participants ranged in age from roughly 18 to 90 years and lived across some 22 United States geographic areas. Cohort assignment in the prospective study relied on participant-reported clinical history from a screening survey and a study questionnaire. Exposed participants had been in contact, within 2 weeks of entering the study, with a person who had a PCR-confirmed or clinician-diagnosed case of COVID-19. Each participant in the prospective study had whole blood, serum and a nasopharyngeal or oropharyngeal swab collected by mobile phlebotomists. Prospective study participants could optionally give additional blood draws and questionnaires over an approximately 2-month period. Prospective study blood samples were shipped either frozen or at room temperature before DNA extraction. TCRbeta CDR3 regions were amplified from genomic DNA using the immunoSEQ Assay, a bias-controlled multiplex PCR. In the original analysis: Nucleated cell counts per sample were estimated from amplification of reference gene primers within the assay. To quantify the absolute abundance of each unique TCRbeta CDR3 rearrangement, sequence reads were collapsed and filtered. For each sample, productive Simpson clonality was calculated by taking the square root of Simpson's diversity index across productive rearrangements. This immuneACCESS table, as held by TCRdb, lists in-frame sequences with V and J called but not all clones. Of the missing ones, under half trace to an unresolved V gene in checked studies; the others have no known cause. V, J and clone size derive from that table, while D and trimming were established from the DNA sequence. This sample comprises 50,000 to 65,000 clones, about 66% of them detected only once. Of the sample, around half is held by the ten largest clones.

Overall results and qualifications from the work: How much clinical and demographic metadata was included differed by source and by participant, and the metadata was provided uncurated.

About this clone: It lacks a known antigen. The record has no base qualities; no much larger clone is one base away.

This clonotype was obtained from a woman in her sixties or seventies who had been exposed to COVID-19. The sequenced sample consisted of PBMCs or T cells enriched from blood (not recorded which).

The DNA sequence is as follows: TGTGCCAGCAGCTTTCCAGGCTCTAATGAAAAACTGTTTTTT. The resulting protein is CASSFPGSNEKLFF. The chain is encoded by TRBV5-4 joined to TRBJ1-4; the D gene lacks a confident call. CDR1 SGHNT and CDR2 YYREEE were looked up in the germline V gene (reference sequence). V gives up 2 bases and J gives up 3 bases, and the segment between their germline ends measures 8 bases. The CDR3 sequence holds 14 residues, the cysteine and phenylalanine included. Just the 42-base CDR3 DNA is kept, in frame starting at base 1.